The 16 T cell receptor beta chains in this list originate from one sample, sequenced in a study of T cell repertoires in cytomegalovirus infection. TCRdb independently ran MiXCR on the reads; one entry per CDR3 protein. The sample has around 490,000 distinct CDR3 sequences, more than 20% seen once. What was sequenced was PBMCs. The source is a human donor in good health (CMV status not recorded). Some clones in this sample may be carry-over from other donors' samples.

J is TRBJ2-5 and V is TRBV2, with D possibly being TRBD1 or TRBD2 (5 bases each). Trimming shortened V by 5 bases and J by 4 bases, and 14 bases separated the two germline ends. The germline V gene has CDR1 SNHLY and CDR2 FYNNEI. The CDR3 extends over 14 amino acids. CDR3 loop: CASSWDPTRETQYF. In nucleotides, the CDR3 is TGTGCCAGCAGTTGGGACCCGACGAGAGAGACCCAGTACTTC.

This sequence joins TRBV29-1 and TRBJ2-3; weak D call: TRBD2 (5 bases). The CDR3 covers 14 residues. With 3 bases removed from V and 1 base from J, the gap between germline ends came to 11 bases. Germline CDR1 SQVTM, CDR2 ANQGSEA. The CDR3 nucleotides read TGCAGCGTTGACGGGCTAGCAGGCACAGATACGCAGTATTTT. This translates into CSVDGLAGTDTQYF.

J is TRBJ1-1 and V is TRBV20-1; weak D call: TRBD1 (5 bases). Per the germline V gene, CDR1 is DFQATT and CDR2 is SNEGSKA (reference sequence). V was trimmed by 3 bases and J by 5 bases, leaving 16 bases between them. The CDR3 sequence is 14 residues long. The CDR3 DNA sequence: TGCAGTGCTAGCTCAAGTCAGGGTGGGACTGAAGCTTTCTTT. Translation: CSASSSQGGTEAFF.

There are a few counts of this clonotype. CDR3 in DNA: TGTGCCAGCAGTCTCGGAGGCAGCCTTAGGCCCCAGCATTTT. Protein: CASSLGGSLRPQHF. The chain carries TRBV12-3 or TRBV12-4 and TRBJ1-5; no reliable D call. This CDR3 is 14 amino acids long. The V and J ends lost 5 bases and 9 bases respectively, with 17 bases between them.

V is TRBV6-1 and J is TRBJ2-1; no firm D call. CDR1 and CDR2 from the germline V gene are MNHNS and SASEGT. V lost 5 bases to trimming and J lost 8 bases, with 13 bases between them. This CDR3 spans 13 amino acids. The chain's CDR3 is CASSHPPRHEQFF. The CDR3 coding sequence is TGTGCCAGCAGTCACCCCCCTAGACATGAGCAGTTCTTC.

V is TRBV6-2 or TRBV6-3 and J is TRBJ2-5; no clear D. CDR1 and CDR2 from the germline V gene are MNHEY and SVGEGT. Trimming cost V 4 bases and J 8 bases, with 17 bases left between them. The CDR3 extends over 14 amino acids. CDR3 nucleotides: TGTGCCAGCAGTTTGACTCCCCCGAGCCGAACCCAGTACTTC. The encoded protein is CASSLTPPSRTQYF.

V and J are TRBV2 and TRBJ2-2, with 7 bases that match TRBD1. With V trimmed by 6 bases and J by 7 bases, 14 bases remained unmatched. Germline V gene data show CDR1 as SNHLY and CDR2 as FYNNEI. The CDR3 runs 16 residues. CDR3 sequence reads: CASSDGVGGADGELFF. The CDR3 DNA is TGTGCCAGCAGCGATGGGGTAGGGGGCGCGGACGGGGAGCTGTTTTTT.

The sample holds a few counts of this clonotype. The rearrangement uses TRBV6-1 and TRBJ2-3, with 7 bases matching TRBD2. The CDR3 has 15 amino acids. Germline trimming cut 7 bases from V and 6 bases from J; bases unmatched to any gene: 13. In germline, CDR1 is MNHNS, CDR2 SASEGT. CDR3 loop: CASTMTAGVADTQYF. CDR3 coding DNA: TGTGCCAGCACCATGACTGCGGGAGTGGCGGATACGCAGTATTTT.

The chain couples TRBV12-3 or TRBV12-4 to TRBJ2-3; no definite D call. CDR3 size: 13 residues. The V end was cut by 5 bases, the J end by 2 bases, with 8 bases between. CDR3 region: CASSPGVTDTQYF. The CDR3 nucleotides are TGTGCCAGCAGTCCAGGAGTCACAGATACGCAGTATTTT.

This clonotype has a single count. The J gene is TRBJ1-2, the V gene TRBV20-1; tentative D call: TRBD1 (6 bases). Germline V CDR1 and CDR2: DFQATT, SNEGSKA (reference sequence). V lost 6 bases to trimming and J lost 8 bases, with 16 bases between them. CDR3 length equals 12 residues. CDR3 residues: CSAAGGRGGYTF. In DNA, the CDR3 is TGCAGTGCAGCCGGGGGGCGCGGCGGCTACACCTTC.

The chain is built from TRBV14 and TRBJ2-5, with D tentatively TRBD1 (6 bases). This CDR3 has 14 residues. Looked up from germline, CDR1 is SGHDN and CDR2 is FVKESK. With 4 bases removed from V and 0 bases from J, the gap between germline ends came to 9 bases. CDR3 loop: CASSRRQDQETQYF. The CDR3 region has the DNA TGTGCCAGCAGCCGAAGACAGGACCAAGAGACCCAGTACTTC.

With regard to this clonotype: Mismatch with germline at one junction end may stem from a read error. The rearrangement links TRBV15 to TRBJ2-3, with 7 bases matching TRBD1. The CDR3 runs to 13 residues. The germline V gene encodes CDR1 LNHNV and CDR2 YYDKDF (reference sequence). The DNA of the CDR3 is TGTACCACCAGCAGAGACTTTGACAGGGTACAGTTTTTT. The encoded protein is CTTSRDFDRVQFF.

The V gene is TRBV7-8, the J gene TRBJ2-3; the D gene is possibly TRBD1 (5 bases). The CDR3 has 14 residues. V lost 7 bases to trimming and J lost 4 bases, with 15 bases between them. Looked up from germline, CDR1 is SGHVS and CDR2 is FQNEAQ. CDR3 in DNA: TGTGCCAGCAAGTTGCAGGGCTCCCCAGATACGCAGTATTTT. Translating gives CASKLQGSPDTQYF. Drawing the rest from reference TRBV7-8 and TRBJ2-3, the complete variable domain is GAGVSQSPRYKVAKRGQDVALRCDPISGHVSLFWYQQALGQGPEFLTYFQNEAQLDKSGLPSDRFFAERPEGSVSTLKIQRTQQEDSAVYLCASKLQGSPDTQYFGPGTRLTVL.

The V and J genes are TRBV27 and TRBJ1-2; 8 bases line up with TRBD1. The CDR3 has 16 residues. The V gene end was trimmed by 3 bases and the J gene end by 9 bases; junction bases not matched to a gene: 15. CDR1 is MNHEY, CDR2 SMNVEV, per germline (reference sequence). In DNA, the CDR3 is TGTGCCAGCAGTTTTCACTCAGACAGGGGTCCTTATAGCTACACCTTC. This gives the protein CASSFHSDRGPYSYTF.

This clonotype was observed at least ten times. The chain employs TRBV7-6 and TRBJ2-3; TRBD2 agrees at 7 bases. Trimming cost V 2 bases and J 0 bases; bases outside gene matches: 2. CDR1 and CDR2 (germline): SGHVS, FNYEAQ. CDR3 length equals 15 residues. DNA of the CDR3: TGTGCCAGCAGCTTATTTAGCGGGAGCACAGATACGCAGTATTTT. Amino acid sequence: CASSLFSGSTDTQYF.

This sequence joins TRBV19 and TRBJ1-4; tentative D call: TRBD1 (5 bases). The V gene's germline CDR1 is LNHDA and CDR2 SQIVND (reference sequence). The V end was cut by 7 bases, the J end by 8 bases, with 20 bases between. CDR3 size: 15 residues. CDR3 sequence reads: CASTKVEGRGEKLFF. The CDR3 DNA sequence: TGTGCCAGTACCAAGGTCGAGGGGCGGGGGGAAAAACTGTTTTTT.